This T cell receptor (beta chain) was profiled in a study of beta chain features in type 1 diabetes. Study-wide findings and caveats: A potential influence of HLA type upon TCRB rearrangement remained unresolved herein. Within patients, naive, central memory and Treg TCRB repertoires seemed more similar than within healthy donors. Among all four CD4+ subsets, Type 1 diabetes patients had TCRB CDR3s that were moderately but significantly shorter.

Expressed TCRB transcripts were sequenced because the isolated RNA had all been reverse transcribed beforehand. Produced via immunoSEQ multiplex PCR; TCRdb's table is partial and in-frame only. The table shows about 140,000 clones, with 9.7% occurring only once. In this sample, this clone turned up a few times. What it recognizes is unknown. CDR1 SGHRS and CDR2 YFSETQ come from the germline V gene. The CDR3 is 14 amino acids. Trimming cost V 0 bases and J 5 bases, with 12 bases left between them. The source material was central memory CD4+ T cells from blood. This chain uses TRBV5-1 with TRBJ2-7; D call uncertain. The clonotype originates from a woman aged 40-49 years in good health. The DNA of the CDR3 is TGCGCCAGCAGCTTGGCCGAGCCCTCACACGAGCAGTACTTC. Translating gives CASSLAEPSHEQYF.